These 8 T cell receptor beta chains originate from one sample sequenced in a study of CD8 T cells in Susac syndrome. Random hexamers primed reverse transcription of about 0.5 to 1 ug RNA. TCRdb called the immunoSEQ multiplex PCR reads again in MiXCR, with one record for every CDR3 protein. The sample holds around 190,000 distinct CDR3 sequences, 94% seen once. Sequenced sample: CD4+ T cells from PBMCs. The source of these receptors is a human donor with Susac syndrome.

J is TRBJ2-1 and V is TRBV12-3 or TRBV12-4; maybe TRBD1 (6 bases). V was pared by 4 bases and J by 5 bases, with 12 bases between. This CDR3 region has 14 residues. The CDR3 bases are TGTGCCAGCAGTTCCGGACAGTCGCACAATGAGCAGTTCTTC. Amino acids: CASSSGQSHNEQFF.

The chain employs TRBV5-4 and TRBJ2-1, with D possibly TRBD2 on 7 matching bases. Germline V CDR1 and CDR2: SGHNT, YYREEE (reference sequence). The CDR3 runs to 15 residues. Trimming left V 2 bases short and J 4 bases short, with 13 bases between. The CDR3 DNA reads as TGTGCCAGCAGCTTCCCGGGGGGCTCATACAATGAGCAGTTCTTC. This codes for CASSFPGGSYNEQFF.

The rearrangement joins TRBV12-3 or TRBV12-4 to TRBJ1-5; no definite D call. This CDR3 is 14 amino acids long. Trimming shortened V by 5 bases and J by 4 bases, and 12 bases separated the two germline ends. CDR3 DNA: TGTGCCAGCAGTCCGGACCGACGAAATCAGCCCCAGCATTTT. Its translation is CASSPDRRNQPQHF.

The chain carries TRBV14 and TRBJ1-6; TRBD1 matches 8 bases. Trimming removed 6 bases from V and 10 bases from J; junction bases left unmatched: 8. Germline CDR1 is SGHDN and CDR2 is FVKESK. This CDR3 is 14 amino acids long. In DNA, the CDR3 is TGTGCCAGCAGGACAGGGGTAGAGGGGTCACCCCTCCACTTT. Its protein product is CASRTGVEGSPLHF.

In DNA, the CDR3 is TGCAGCGCCTTGGTGGGTTTGCCCGGGGAGCTGTTTTTT. Translation gives CSALVGLPGELFF. The J gene is TRBJ2-2, the V gene TRBV29-1; D not resolved. The germline gives CDR1 SQVTM, CDR2 ANQGSEA. V was clipped by 7 bases and J by 6 bases, with 15 bases between them. This CDR3 is 13 amino acids long.

The rearrangement links TRBV6-2 or TRBV6-3 to TRBJ2-3; 12 bases match TRBD2. The CDR3 contains 23 residues. J was trimmed by 0 bases and V by 6 bases; bases with no gene match: 25. Germline V lookup: CDR1 MNHEY, CDR2 SVGEGT. The CDR3 DNA sequence: TGTGCCAGCAGCACCACTCACAGACTTCCCCGGACTAGCGGGGCAACTAGCACAGATACGCAGTATTTT. Protein sequence: CASSTTHRLPRTSGATSTDTQYF.

J is TRBJ1-6 and V is TRBV9; D not resolved. This CDR3 contains 15 residues. Germline lookup yields CDR1 SGDLS and CDR2 YYNGEE. Trimming removed 0 bases from V and 8 bases from J, with 12 bases in between. Here the CDR3 reads CASSVDMGWDSPLHF. The CDR3 DNA reads as TGTGCCAGCAGCGTAGATATGGGATGGGATTCACCCCTCCACTTT. Full variable domain (outside the CDR3, taken from reference TRBV9 and TRBJ1-6): DSGVTQTPKHLITATGQRVTLRCSPRSGDLSVYWYQQSLDQGLQFLIQYYNGEERAKGNILERFSAQQFPDLHSELNLSSLELGDSALYFCASSVDMGWDSPLHFGNGTRLTVT.

This clonotype was detected only a few times. The chain joins TRBV30 to TRBJ1-4, with 7 bases lining up with TRBD1. V shed 0 bases and J 4 bases; nucleotides not matched to a gene: 2. Germline V gives CDR1 GTSNPN, CDR2 SVGIG (reference sequence). The CDR3 runs to 14 residues. The CDR3 DNA reads as TGTGCCTGGAGTGTACAGGGGATTAATGAAAAACTGTTTTTT. Protein sequence: CAWSVQGINEKLFF.